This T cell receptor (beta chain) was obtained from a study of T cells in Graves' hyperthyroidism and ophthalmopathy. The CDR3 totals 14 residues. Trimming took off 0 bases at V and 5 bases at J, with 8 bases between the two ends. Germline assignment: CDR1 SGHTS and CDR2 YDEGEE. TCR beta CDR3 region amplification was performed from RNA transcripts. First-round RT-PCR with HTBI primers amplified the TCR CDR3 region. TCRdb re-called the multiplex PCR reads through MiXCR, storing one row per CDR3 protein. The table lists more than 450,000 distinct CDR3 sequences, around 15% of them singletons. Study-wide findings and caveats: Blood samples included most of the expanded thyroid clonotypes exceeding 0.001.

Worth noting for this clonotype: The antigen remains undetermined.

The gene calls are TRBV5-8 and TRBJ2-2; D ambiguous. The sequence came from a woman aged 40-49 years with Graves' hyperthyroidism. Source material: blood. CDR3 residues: CASSLAMGTGELFF. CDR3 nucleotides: TGTGCCAGCAGCTTGGCCATGGGGACCGGGGAGCTGTTTTTT.